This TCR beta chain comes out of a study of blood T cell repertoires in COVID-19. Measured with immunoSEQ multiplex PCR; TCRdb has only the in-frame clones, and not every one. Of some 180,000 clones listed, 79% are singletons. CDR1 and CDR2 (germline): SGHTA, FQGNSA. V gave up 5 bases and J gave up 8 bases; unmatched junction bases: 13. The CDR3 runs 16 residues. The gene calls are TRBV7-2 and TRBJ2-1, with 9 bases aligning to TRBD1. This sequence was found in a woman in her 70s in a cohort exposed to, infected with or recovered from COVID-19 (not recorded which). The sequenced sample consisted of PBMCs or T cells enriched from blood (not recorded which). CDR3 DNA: TGTGCCAGCAGCCCAGGACAGGGGTGGGGTTGGGATGAGCAGTTCTTC. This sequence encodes CASSPGQGWGWDEQFF.